This TCR beta chain emerged from a study of cytomegalovirus exposure and HLA in healthy donors. Both 60 Vbeta primers and 13 Jbeta primers went into the PCR. Assay used: immunoSEQ multiplex PCR; TCRdb lists only in-frame clones, some missing. The sample includes 120,000 to 150,000 clones, around 85% of them seen just once. There are 13 residues in the CDR3. Trimming removed 4 bases from V and 2 bases from J; junction bases left unmatched: 4. CDR1 SQVTM and CDR2 ANQGSEA come from the germline V gene. The sequence derives from a woman aged 25 to 45 in good health and CMV-seronegative. The sequencing input was PBMCs. The V and J genes are TRBV29-1 and TRBJ2-7; 8 nucleotides align to TRBD2. The CDR3 spells CSVVVTSAYEQYF. Here the CDR3 DNA reads TGCAGCGTTGTGGTGACTAGCGCCTACGAGCAGTACTTC.